This T cell receptor (beta chain) was sequenced during a study of blood T cell repertoires in COVID-19. The protocol was immunoSEQ multiplex PCR, while the TCRdb copy is restricted to in-frame clones and leaves out a portion. In the table there are approximately 350,000 clones, around 83% of which are singletons. The germline gives CDR1 LNHDA, CDR2 SQIVND (reference sequence). The germline V and J ends were trimmed by 3 bases and 1 base, with 6 bases remaining between them. The CDR3 runs to 13 residues. The sequencing input was PBMCs or T cells enriched from blood (not recorded which). The source of this sequence is a woman aged 45-59 years who had recovered from COVID-19. V is TRBV19 and J is TRBJ1-1; D unclear. The CDR3 sequence: CASSMAANTEAFF. CDR3 DNA sequence: TGTGCCAGTAGTATGGCGGCGAACACTGAAGCTTTCTTT. Supplemented by reference TRBV19 and TRBJ1-1, the full variable domain reads DGGITQSPKYLFRKEGQNVTLSCEQNLNHDAMYWYRQDPGQGLRLIYYSQIVNDFQKGDIAEGYSVSREKKESFPLTVTSAQKNPTAFYLCASSMAANTEAFFGQGTRLTVV.